The 21 T cell receptor beta chains reported below all come from one sample, sequenced in a study of beta chain features in type 1 diabetes. The isolated RNA, all of it, was reverse transcribed, so expressed TCRB transcripts were what got sequenced. Assay: immunoSEQ multiplex PCR; the TCRdb copy retains only in-frame clones and omits some. The sample lists over 700,000 clones; roughly a sixth were seen once. Sequencing was done on a sample of naive CD4+ T cells from blood. The receptors shown here come from a woman aged 18-35 years in good health.

CDR3 bases: TGTGCCAGCAGCCAAGGGGCCTCTCGCCTTGCAGATACGCAGTATTTT. It is translated as CASSQGASRLADTQYF. The V and J genes are TRBV4-2 and TRBJ2-3; no firm D call. The germline CDR1 and CDR2 sequences are LGHNA and YNFKEQ. This CDR3 spans 16 amino acids. Trimming removed 1 base at V and 4 bases at J, with 15 bases between.

This clone was counted only a few times. Germline and junction disagree at one end, which may indicate a read error. The chain combines TRBV5-4 with TRBJ2-6; maybe TRBD1 (5 bases). The length of the CDR3 is 15 residues. CDR1 SGHNT and CDR2 YYREEE come from the germline V gene (reference sequence). The CDR3 sequence: CASSPQASGANVLTF. The CDR3 nucleotides are TGCGCCAGCAGCCCACAGGCCTCTGGGGCCAACGTCCTGACTTTC.

The chain is built from TRBV5-4 and TRBJ1-3; the match to TRBD1 covers 7 bases. V dropped 9 bases and J dropped 0; count of bases not matched to a gene: 9. In germline, CDR1 is SGHNT, CDR2 YYREEE (reference sequence). CDR3 length: 15 amino acids. CDR3 coding DNA: TGTGCCATACGAAACAGGGGCGACTCTGGAAACACCATATATTTT. Translating gives CAIRNRGDSGNTIYF.

V is TRBV5-1 and J is TRBJ2-6, with 10 bases that match TRBD2. The CDR3 is 19 residues long. Germline assignment: CDR1 SGHRS and CDR2 YFSETQ. The V and J ends lost 1 base and 0 bases, in that order; junction bases with no gene match: 7. CDR3 bases: TGCGCCAGCAGCTTGTGGACTAGCGGCATTCACTCTGGGGCCAACGTCCTGACTTTC. Translating it yields CASSLWTSGIHSGANVLTF.

This clone was seen more than once but under ten times. The J gene is TRBJ2-5, the V gene TRBV4-1, with D maybe TRBD1 (5 bases). Germline-derived CDR1 and CDR2 are MGHRA and YSYEKL. This CDR3 spans 13 amino acids. The V and J ends lost 2 bases and 5 bases respectively, with 9 bases between them. The CDR3 region has the DNA TGCGCCAGCAGCCAAAACAGGCTGGAGACCCAGTACTTC. This gives the protein CASSQNRLETQYF.

The chain is built from TRBV19 and TRBJ1-5, with 9 bases identical to TRBD1. The CDR3 has 17 amino acids. V lost 5 bases to trimming and J lost 6 bases; unmatched junction nucleotides: 14. Germline V gene sequence: CDR1 LNHDA, CDR2 SQIVND (reference sequence). The CDR3 nucleotides read TGTGCCAGTAGTTCACCGACGGGGACAGGGTTAGGTCAGCCCCAGCATTTT. Translating it yields CASSSPTGTGLGQPQHF.

This clone was seen only a few times. This chain connects TRBV5-1 to TRBJ2-5; D possibly corresponds to TRBD1 (6 bases). The CDR3 extends over 17 amino acids. The ends were cut back, 2 bases at V and 5 bases at J, with 22 bases in the middle. CDR1 and CDR2 (germline): SGHRS, YFSETQ. CDR3 region: CASSFGTGSLILETQYF. The CDR3 coding sequence is TGCGCCAGCAGCTTTGGAACAGGGAGTCTGATCCTGGAGACCCAGTACTTC.

There are a few counts of this clone. V usage is TRBV10-3 and J usage is TRBJ1-3; the D is unclear. The germline CDR1 and CDR2 sequences are ENHRY and SYGVKD. The CDR3 covers 16 residues. With 3 bases removed from V and 3 bases from J, the gap between germline ends came to 15 bases. CDR3: CAISDPKLDFGNTIYF. The CDR3 nucleotides are TGTGCCATCAGTGACCCGAAATTGGATTTTGGAAACACCATATATTTT.

The V gene is TRBV4-2, the J gene TRBJ2-1; D not resolved. The V gene's germline CDR1 is LGHNA and CDR2 YNFKEQ. This CDR3 comprises 14 residues. V gave up 5 bases and J gave up 5 bases, with 13 bases separating them. The CDR3: CASSSSEKDNEQFF. Here the CDR3 DNA reads TGTGCCAGCAGCTCGTCAGAGAAAGACAATGAGCAGTTCTTC.

The table lists this clone with a few counts. V is TRBV7-2 and J is TRBJ2-1; D is unclear. Trimming left V 5 bases short and J 0 bases short, with 8 bases between. In germline, CDR1 is SGHTA, CDR2 FQGNSA. The CDR3 loop spans 14 amino acids. CDR3 DNA: TGTGCCAGCAGCCGTCAAAGCTCCTACAATGAGCAGTTCTTC. Translating it yields CASSRQSSYNEQFF.

The V gene is TRBV2, the J gene TRBJ2-2; no clear D. This CDR3 comprises 13 residues. Deletions cut 6 bases from V and 1 base from J, with 6 bases between. The germline gives CDR1 SNHLY, CDR2 FYNNEI. The CDR3 nucleotides read TGTGCCAGCAGATACAGGAACACCGGGGAGCTGTTTTTT. It encodes CASRYRNTGELFF.

The chain carries TRBV9 and TRBJ2-1; tentatively, D is TRBD2 (5 bases). The CDR3 runs to 14 residues. V shed 0 bases and J shed 8 bases, with 12 bases lying between them. Germline V lookup: CDR1 SGDLS, CDR2 YYNGEE. The CDR3 coding sequence is TGTGCCAGCAGCGTAGGCCTAGCACTTTATGAGCAGTTCTTC. Translating it yields CASSVGLALYEQFF.

V and J are TRBV6-4 and TRBJ2-2; D remains unclear. V was clipped by 2 bases and J by 0 bases, with 1 base between them. Germline V CDR1 and CDR2: MRHNA, SNTAGT. The CDR3 is made up of 13 amino acids. CDR3: CASSDTNTGELFF. The CDR3 DNA reads as TGTGCCAGCAGTGACACGAACACCGGGGAGCTGTTTTTT.

The table lists this clone with a few counts. This chain uses TRBV6-1 with TRBJ2-7, with D possibly matching TRBD1 (6 bases). The CDR3 totals 18 residues. The V end was cut by 0 bases, the J end by 1 base, with 19 bases between. Germline values: CDR1 MNHNS, CDR2 SASEGT. The CDR3 sequence: CASSEALGTPTYSYEQYF. CDR3 nucleotide sequence: TGTGCCAGCAGTGAAGCGCTCGGGACACCGACTTATTCCTACGAGCAGTACTTC.

This clone was observed a few times. The chain joins TRBV27 to TRBJ2-6, with unresolved D. Germline values: CDR1 MNHEY, CDR2 SMNVEV (reference sequence). Deletions cut 6 bases from V and 0 bases from J, with 15 bases between. CDR3 length equals 17 residues. Written as DNA, the CDR3 is TGTGCCAGCAGGGGGATACATCGCGACTCTGGGGCCAACGTCCTGACTTTC. It yields the protein CASRGIHRDSGANVLTF.

Only a few counts were recorded for this clone. The rearrangement uses TRBV15 and TRBJ2-7; 7 positions agree with TRBD2. The germline CDR1 and CDR2 sequences are LNHNV and YYDKDF (reference sequence). The ends lost 0 bases at V and 4 bases at J; junction bases unmatched: 9. The CDR3 runs 16 residues. The DNA of the CDR3 is TGTGCCACCAGCAGAGAGGGGGACCGGGGGGAGTACGAGCAGTACTTC. This sequence encodes CATSREGDRGEYEQYF.

This chain joins TRBV19 and TRBJ2-2; 8 positions match TRBD2. The V segment lost 3 bases and the J segment 5 bases; nucleotides outside the gene matches: 2. CDR1 LNHDA and CDR2 SQIVND come from the germline V gene (reference sequence). The CDR3 runs 14 residues. CDR3 sequence (DNA): TGTGCCAGTAGTATCCAGCGGGAGACCGGGGAGCTGTTTTTT. It translates to CASSIQRETGELFF.

This clone has only a few counts. The rearrangement links TRBV6-6 to TRBJ2-7, with 10 bases that match TRBD1. The CDR3 extends over 16 amino acids. V trimming: 5 bases; J trimming: 6 bases; junction bases outside the gene matches: 13. Germline assignment: CDR1 MNHNY and CDR2 SVGAGI (reference sequence). The CDR3 DNA sequence: TGTGCCAGCAGTCAGACCCGGGACAGGGGAACTGTCGAGCAGTACTTC. Amino acid sequence: CASSQTRDRGTVEQYF.

The chain employs TRBV7-9 and TRBJ2-5; no reliable D call. Trimming stripped 5 bases from V and 2 bases from J, with 18 bases between. Per germline, CDR1 SEHNR and CDR2 FQNEAQ (reference sequence). The CDR3 has 16 amino acids. This CDR3 is CASSRRGGGLQETQYF. In DNA form, the CDR3 reads TGTGCCAGCAGCCGACGAGGCGGCGGCCTACAAGAGACCCAGTACTTC. The full variable domain, with the rest looked up from reference TRBV7-9 and TRBJ2-5, is DTGVSQNPRHKITKRGQNVTFRCDPISEHNRLYWYRQTLGQGPEFLTYFQNEAQLEKSRLLSDRFSAERPKGSFSTLEIQRTEQGDSAMYLCASSRRGGGLQETQYFGPGTRLLVL.

This clone was recorded a few times. This rearrangement joins TRBV7-3 to TRBJ2-7; the D call may be TRBD1 or TRBD2 (5 bases each). CDR3 length: 13 residues. Trimming took off 5 bases at V and 3 bases at J, with 11 bases between the two ends. Germline V CDR1 and CDR2: SGHTA, FQGTGA. DNA for the CDR3: TGTGCCAGCAGCCTGGGGACCAACTACGAGCAGTACTTC. It encodes CASSLGTNYEQYF.

This clone appeared a few times. CDR3 protein: CASSLRDFNEQFF. The CDR3 region has the DNA TGTGCCAGCAGTTTAAGGGATTTCAATGAGCAGTTCTTC. The chain employs TRBV27 and TRBJ2-1; D is uncertain. This CDR3 has 13 amino acids. The V and J ends lost 2 bases and 6 bases respectively, with 8 bases between them. Germline V gives CDR1 MNHEY, CDR2 SMNVEV (reference sequence).